The TCR beta chain described here comes from a study of early T cells in non-severe SARS-CoV-2 infection. For the study at large: Whole-blood bulk RNA, unsorted, was sequenced, and chains were unpaired. Study results and limitations: VDJdb matching, biased toward anti-spike CD8 responses, missed private and CD4 specificities.

Regarding this clonotype: Its target is not known.

One entry per CDR3 protein results from TCRdb running MiXCR on the 5' RACE reads. The data contain roughly 60,000 distinct CDR3 sequences, 5.5% to 6.5% of them singletons. The CDR3 consists of 14 residues. Germline CDR1 reads SNHLY; CDR2 reads FYNNEI. V dropped 1 base and J dropped 4 bases, with 9 bases sitting between them. V and J are TRBV2 and TRBJ2-3; D gene uncertain. This receptor was obtained from an adult who was a healthcare worker with PCR-confirmed SARS-CoV-2 infection or an uninfected control (not recorded which). The sequenced sample consisted of whole blood. The CDR3 DNA reads as TGTGCCAGCAGTGAAGGCCCCCGTTCAGATACGCAGTATTTT. The encoded protein is CASSEGPRSDTQYF.